This T cell receptor (beta chain) is drawn from a study of blood T cell repertoires in COVID-19. Study-wide background: Some COVID-19 samples were acute and others convalescent; all came from the United States, Italy and Spain.

In the study's own analysis: Amplified reference gene primers provided the basis for estimating nucleated cell counts. Some clones are missing from TCRdb's copy, which holds only in-frame ones; the method was immunoSEQ multiplex PCR. That table supplies the V and J calls and clone size; D and trimming were determined from the DNA. The sample yields roughly 250,000 clones, 85% to 95% seen once. Looked up from germline, CDR1 is MNHEY and CDR2 is SVGAGI. Trimming took 6 bases from V and 3 from J; bases not matched to a gene: 5. The CDR3 is 14 amino acids. The chain combines TRBV6-5 with TRBJ2-7; 10 nucleotides match TRBD2. This receptor was obtained from a man in his thirties or forties with COVID-19, enrolled during active disease. The sequenced sample was peripheral blood. The CDR3 here is CASRERGGNYEQYF. The CDR3 DNA sequence: TGTGCCAGCAGGGAGCGGGGGGGAAACTACGAGCAGTACTTC.